This T cell receptor (beta chain) comes out of a study of vaccination and CD4 T cells after COVID-19. Overall study context: Convalescent participants consisted of six males and four females, two being Hispanic. For control cultures, the treatment was a CEFX pool, an HIV-1 Nef pool, or no peptide.

Germline V gene lookup returns CDR1 SEHNR and CDR2 FQNEAQ (reference sequence). Trimming stripped 11 bases from V and 9 bases from J, with 19 bases between. The CDR3 runs to 13 residues. Time point denoted: late sampling 161 to 241 days after vaccination in a few convalescent patients. Treatment denoted: approximately nine-day PBMC culture with coronavirus spike peptide pools or control peptides (ViraFEST assay). Peptide-pool expansion of antigen-specific T cells preceded TCR sequencing in ViraFEST. In its sample, this clonotype was seen a few times. Its cognate antigen is unknown. The Oncomine TCR Beta short-read assay was what sequenced the DNA obtained from cultured CD4+ T cells. The source of extracted genomic DNA was cultured CD4+ T cells. In TCRdb, the PCR reads were re-called with MiXCR into one record per CDR3 protein. The table has approximately 23,000 distinct CDR3 sequences, 35% to 40% seen once.

This chain uses TRBV7-9 with TRBJ2-2; D may be TRBD1 (7 bases). The sequence was collected from a human donor who had recovered from COVID-19. Sequenced material: CD4+ T cells from blood, cultured in vitro, taken about 7 months after SARS-CoV-2 vaccination. The CDR3 protein is CASLGQRARELFF. The CDR3 DNA follows: TGTGCCTCCCTGGGACAGCGGGCTAGGGAGCTGTTTTTT.